The rows below give T cell receptor beta chains drawn from one sample of a study of shared clonotypes between healthy human individuals. Using immunoSEQ multiplex PCR, the repertoire was profiled, and TCRdb retains in-frame clones only, with some absent. Seen here are about 2,500,000 clones, more than 90% observed once, and the top ten hold over 0.12%. Input material: naive CD4+ T cells sorted from blood. The origin of the receptors is a man between 18 and 29 years old in good health. Each CDR3 is given with its conserved first and last residue. Each record gives: clone size, J gene, V gene, D gene, CDR3 DNA, CDR3 protein. D genes are given only for firm matches. Expanded clones are given a class, and other clones once, few, many or no size at all.

>-|TRBJ2-5|TRBV9|-
TGTGCCAGCACCCCTACGGGGTGGATGGCGGAGACCCAGTACTTC
CASTPTGWMAETQYF
>-|TRBJ2-1|TRBV6-6|TRBD2
TGTGCCAGCAGTCCGCCAATGGCGGGGGGTGGCAATGAGCAGTTCTTC
CASSPPMAGGGNEQFF
>-|TRBJ2-2|TRBV7-2|-
TGTGCCAGCAGCGATTCCGGGAGTCGCACCGGGGAGCTGTTTTTT
CASSDSGSRTGELFF
>-|TRBJ2-3|TRBV6-5|-
TGTGCCAGCAGTAATGTGACATTCTACACAGATACGCAGTATTTT
CASSNVTFYTDTQYF
>-|TRBJ2-2|TRBV28|-
TGTGCCAGCAGTTCGCACAGGGTGTTGGTCACCGGGGAGCTGTTTTTT
CASSSHRVLVTGELFF
>-|TRBJ2-7|TRBV5-1|-
TGCGCCAGCAGCTTGGGTAGGGGGGTGGTCAGTCACGAGCAGTACTTC
CASSLGRGVVSHEQYF
>-|TRBJ1-2|TRBV6-5|-
TGTGCCAGCAGTCCCCGTGGAGGGTCGGACTATGGCTACACCTTC
CASSPRGGSDYGYTF
>-|TRBJ2-7|TRBV20-1|-
TGCAGTGCTAGATTTCACCCCGAGCAGTACTTC
CSARFHPEQYF
>once|TRBJ1-2|TRBV7-9|-
TGTGCCAGCAGCCCCGGGACTCTCCACTATGGCTACACCTTC
CASSPGTLHYGYTF
>-|TRBJ1-6|TRBV5-5|-
TGTGCCAGCAGCTTGGATGCAGCCGAGAATTCACCCCTCCACTTT
CASSLDAAENSPLHF
>-|TRBJ2-7|TRBV7-2|-
TGTGCCAGCAGCTTAGGCCTCAACGAGCAGTACTTC
CASSLGLNEQYF
>-|TRBJ1-2|TRBV30|-
TGTGCCTGGGGGTTGGTGGATGGCTACACCTTC
CAWGLVDGYTF
>-|TRBJ2-5|TRBV18|TRBD1
TGTGCCAGCTCAGGGGACAGGGGTCAAGAGACCCAGTACTTC
CASSGDRGQETQYF
>-|TRBJ1-2|TRBV19|-
TGTGCCAGTAGTACCCCCGGGACACCTAACTATGGCTACACCTTC
CASSTPGTPNYGYTF
>-|TRBJ1-3|TRBV11-2|-
TGTGCCAGCAGCCTGGGTGTGGGAAACACCATATATTTT
CASSLGVGNTIYF
>-|TRBJ1-3|TRBV7-2|-
TGTGCCAGCAGCTTAGAGGGAGGGCTTAGCACCATATATTTT
CASSLEGGLSTIYF
>-|TRBJ2-5|TRBV6-5|TRBD1
TGTGCCAGCAGTTTCAGACAGGGCTGGCAAGAGACCCAGTACTTC
CASSFRQGWQETQYF
>-|TRBJ2-2|TRBV2|-
TGTGCCAGCCGAGGGGTGAACACCGGGGAGCTGTTTTTT
CASRGVNTGELFF